Presented here are 4 T cell receptor beta chains from one specimen sequenced in a study of cytomegalovirus exposure and HLA in healthy donors. PCR used 60 Vbeta primers and 13 Jbeta primers. Clones were sequenced by immunoSEQ multiplex PCR, and TCRdb holds only the in-frame ones, with some missing. The table shows about 170,000 clones, with approximately 83% occurring only once. The sample taken for sequencing was PBMCs. The receptors originated from a boy aged 2 to 9 in good health and CMV-seronegative.

This clone appeared a single time. The rearrangement joins TRBV19 to TRBJ2-1; 11 bases match TRBD2. Germline V gene sequence: CDR1 LNHDA, CDR2 SQIVND (reference sequence). V gave up 10 bases and J gave up 4 bases; unmatched junction bases: 3. CDR3 length equals 13 residues. For the CDR3, the DNA is TGTGCCATTAGACTAGCGGGATACAATGAGCAGTTCTTC. Its protein is CAIRLAGYNEQFF.

The gene calls are TRBV29-1 and TRBJ1-2; no firm D call. This CDR3 contains 13 residues. V was clipped by 4 bases and J by 0 bases, with 9 bases between them. Germline CDR1 and CDR2: SQVTM and ANQGSEA. The CDR3, as DNA: TGCAGCGTTGGGGAGCAGGCTAACTATGGCTACACCTTC. Encoded protein: CSVGEQANYGYTF.

This clone came up once. This chain links TRBV6-5 with TRBJ1-3; D gene uncertain. V lost 6 bases and J lost 2, with 8 bases in between. The CDR3 is made up of 13 amino acids. The V gene's germline CDR1 is MNHEY and CDR2 SVGAGI. Written as DNA, the CDR3 is TGTGCCAGCAGGCCAGTCCCTGGAAACACCATATATTTT. Translation gives CASRPVPGNTIYF.

With regard to this clone: The junction shows a germline mismatch at one end, possibly a read error. The CDR3 region has the DNA TGTGCCAGTAGTATCGGTTATGGGGACAGGTCGGACTTC. This encodes CASSIGYGDRSDF. The V and J genes are TRBV19 and TRBJ2-4; 8 bases match TRBD1. The CDR3 is 13 amino acids. Germline CDR1 and CDR2: LNHDA and SQIVND (reference sequence).